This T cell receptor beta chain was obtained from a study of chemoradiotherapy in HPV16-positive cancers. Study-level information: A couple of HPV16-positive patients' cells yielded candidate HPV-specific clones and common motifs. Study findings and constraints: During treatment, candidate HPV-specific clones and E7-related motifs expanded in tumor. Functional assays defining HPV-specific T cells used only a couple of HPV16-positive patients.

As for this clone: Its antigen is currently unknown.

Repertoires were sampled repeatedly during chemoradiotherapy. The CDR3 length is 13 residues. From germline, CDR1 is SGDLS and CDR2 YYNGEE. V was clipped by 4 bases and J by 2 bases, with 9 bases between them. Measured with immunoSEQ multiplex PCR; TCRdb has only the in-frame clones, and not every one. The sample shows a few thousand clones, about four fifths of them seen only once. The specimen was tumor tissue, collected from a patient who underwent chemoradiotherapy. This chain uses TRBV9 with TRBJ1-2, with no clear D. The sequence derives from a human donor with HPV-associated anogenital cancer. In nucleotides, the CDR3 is TGTGCCAGCAGCAGCGGATCGAACTATGGCTACACCTTC. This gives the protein CASSSGSNYGYTF.